The T cell receptor beta chain described here comes from a study of glioma-infiltrating T cells after dendritic cell vaccination. Study in general: Monocyte-derived dendritic cells, cultured 6 to 7 days with IL-4 and GM-CSF, were pulsed with autologous tumor lysate.

Primers: 60 V beta forward and 13 J beta reverse. Generated by immunoSEQ multiplex PCR, the TCRdb table keeps only in-frame clones and is missing some. The repertoire consists of approximately 110,000 clones, with around 90% occurring once and the leading ten covering around 2.6%. Trimming pared 6 bases from V and 4 bases from J, leaving 15 bases between. The CDR3 loop spans 14 amino acids. CDR1 and CDR2 (germline): SQVTM, ANQGSEA. This clone has more than one count but fewer than ten. Noted time point: after dendritic cell vaccination, including at tumor progression/relapse. Patients had residual fresh-frozen tumor tissue and more than two years of survival data.

The TCR was taken from a human donor with glioblastoma. The material sequenced was blood, taken after dendritic cell vaccination. This chain joins TRBV29-1 and TRBJ2-2; D may be TRBD2 (6 bases). Here the CDR3 reads CSVGGGQGTGELFF. The CDR3 DNA follows: TGCAGCGTGGGGGGAGGACAAGGCACCGGGGAGCTGTTTTTT.